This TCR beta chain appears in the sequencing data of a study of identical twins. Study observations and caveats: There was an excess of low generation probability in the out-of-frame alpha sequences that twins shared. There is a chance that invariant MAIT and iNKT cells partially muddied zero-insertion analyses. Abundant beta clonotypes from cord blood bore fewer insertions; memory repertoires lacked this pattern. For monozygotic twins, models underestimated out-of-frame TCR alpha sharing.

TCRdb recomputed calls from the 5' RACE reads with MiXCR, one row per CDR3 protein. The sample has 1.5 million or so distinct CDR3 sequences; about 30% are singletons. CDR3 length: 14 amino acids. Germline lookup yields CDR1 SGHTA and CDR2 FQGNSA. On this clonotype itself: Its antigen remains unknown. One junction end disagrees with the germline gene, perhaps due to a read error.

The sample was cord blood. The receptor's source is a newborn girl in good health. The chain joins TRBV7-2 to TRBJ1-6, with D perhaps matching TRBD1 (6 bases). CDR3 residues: CAGSGQQSNSPLHF. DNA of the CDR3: TGTGCCGGCAGCGGACAGCAATCTAATTCACCCCTCCACTTT.